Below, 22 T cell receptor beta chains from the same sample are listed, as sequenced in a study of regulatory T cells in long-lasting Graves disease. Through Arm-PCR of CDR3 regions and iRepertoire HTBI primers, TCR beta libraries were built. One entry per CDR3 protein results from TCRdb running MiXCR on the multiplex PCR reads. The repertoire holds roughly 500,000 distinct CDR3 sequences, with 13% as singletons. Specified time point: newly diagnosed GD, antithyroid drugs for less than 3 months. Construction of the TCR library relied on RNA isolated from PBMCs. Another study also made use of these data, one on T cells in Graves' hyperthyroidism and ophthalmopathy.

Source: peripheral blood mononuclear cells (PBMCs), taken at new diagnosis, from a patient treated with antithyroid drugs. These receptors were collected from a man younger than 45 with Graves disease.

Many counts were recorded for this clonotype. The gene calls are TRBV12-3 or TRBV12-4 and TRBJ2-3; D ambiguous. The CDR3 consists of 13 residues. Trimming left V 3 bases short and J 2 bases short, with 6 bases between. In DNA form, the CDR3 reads TGTGCCAGCAGTTTGTCCGTCACAGATACGCAGTATTTT. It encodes CASSLSVTDTQYF.

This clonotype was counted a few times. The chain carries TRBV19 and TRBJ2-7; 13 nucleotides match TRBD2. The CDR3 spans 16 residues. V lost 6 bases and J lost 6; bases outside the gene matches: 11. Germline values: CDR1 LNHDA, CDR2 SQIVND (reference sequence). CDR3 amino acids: CASRRTSGSSGSEQYF. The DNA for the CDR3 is TGTGCCAGTAGAAGGACTAGCGGGAGTTCCGGATCCGAGCAGTACTTC. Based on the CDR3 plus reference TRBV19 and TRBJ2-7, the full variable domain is DGGITQSPKYLFRKEGQNVTLSCEQNLNHDAMYWYRQDPGQGLRLIYYSQIVNDFQKGDIAEGYSVSREKKESFPLTVTSAQKNPTAFYLCASRRTSGSSGSEQYFGPGTRLTVT.

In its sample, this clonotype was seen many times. In DNA, the CDR3 is TGTGCCAGCAGTTTATGGGACGAGCCCTATGGCTACACCTTC. Protein product: CASSLWDEPYGYTF. V gene TRBV28 combines with J gene TRBJ1-2; D gene unclear. The V gene's germline CDR1 is MDHEN and CDR2 SYDVKM. V was cut by 0 bases and J by 4 bases, with 9 bases left in between. The CDR3 length is 14 residues.

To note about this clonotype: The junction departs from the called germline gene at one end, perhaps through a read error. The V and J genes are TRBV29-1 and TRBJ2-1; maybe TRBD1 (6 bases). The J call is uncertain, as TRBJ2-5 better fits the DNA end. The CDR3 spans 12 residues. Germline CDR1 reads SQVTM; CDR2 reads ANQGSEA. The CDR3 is CSAKQGRENQYF. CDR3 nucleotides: TGCAGCGCTAAACAGGGACGCGAGAACCAGTACTTC.

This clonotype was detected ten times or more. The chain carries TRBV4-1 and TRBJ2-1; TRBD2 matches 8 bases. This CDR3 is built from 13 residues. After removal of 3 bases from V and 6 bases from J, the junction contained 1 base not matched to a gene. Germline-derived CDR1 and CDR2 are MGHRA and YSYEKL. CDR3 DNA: TGCGCCAGCAGCCATGCGGGGGGCAATGAGCAGTTCTTC. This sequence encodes CASSHAGGNEQFF.

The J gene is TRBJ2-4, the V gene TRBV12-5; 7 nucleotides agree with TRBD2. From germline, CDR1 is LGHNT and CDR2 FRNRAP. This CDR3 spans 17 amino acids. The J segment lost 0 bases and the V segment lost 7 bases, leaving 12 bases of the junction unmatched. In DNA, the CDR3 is TGTGCTAGTGCTTCTATCCGGGGGGAGATAGCCAAAAACATTCAGTACTTC. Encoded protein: CASASIRGEIAKNIQYF.

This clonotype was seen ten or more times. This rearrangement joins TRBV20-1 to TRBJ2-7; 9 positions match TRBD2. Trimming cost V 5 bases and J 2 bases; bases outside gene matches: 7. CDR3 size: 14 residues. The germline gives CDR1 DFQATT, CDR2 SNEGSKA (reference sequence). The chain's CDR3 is CSAQREASPYEQYF. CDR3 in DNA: TGCAGTGCTCAGCGGGAGGCCTCCCCCTACGAGCAGTACTTC.

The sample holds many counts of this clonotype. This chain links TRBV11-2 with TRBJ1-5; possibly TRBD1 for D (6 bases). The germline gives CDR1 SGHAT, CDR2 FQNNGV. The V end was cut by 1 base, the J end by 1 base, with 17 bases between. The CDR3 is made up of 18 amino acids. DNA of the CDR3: TGTGCCAGCAGCTTAGGAAACGACAGGCTAACCAGCAATCAGCCCCAGCATTTT. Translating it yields CASSLGNDRLTSNQPQHF. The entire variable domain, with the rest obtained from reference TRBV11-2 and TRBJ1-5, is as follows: EAGVAQSPRYKIIEKRQSVAFWCNPISGHATLYWYQQILGQGPKLLIQFQNNGVVDDSQLPKDRFSAERLKGVDSTLKIQPAKLEDSAVYLCASSLGNDRLTSNQPQHFGDGTRLSIL.

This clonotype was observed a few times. The chain's CDR3 is CASSATSGRPAYEQFF. The CDR3 DNA reads TGTGCCAGCAGTGCGACTAGCGGGAGGCCCGCCTATGAGCAGTTCTTC. The chain is built from TRBV6-2 or TRBV6-3 and TRBJ2-1; 13 nucleotides match TRBD2. Germline lookup yields CDR1 MNHEY and CDR2 SVGEGT. Trimming at V came to 5 bases and at J to 8 bases, leaving 9 bases not matched to a gene. This CDR3 has 16 residues.

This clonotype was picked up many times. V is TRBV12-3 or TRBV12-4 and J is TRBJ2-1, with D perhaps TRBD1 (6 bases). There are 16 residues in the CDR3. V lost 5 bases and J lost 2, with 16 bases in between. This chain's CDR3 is CASSRQAGETYNEQFF. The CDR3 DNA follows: TGTGCCAGCAGTCGACAAGCAGGGGAAACCTACAATGAGCAGTTCTTC.

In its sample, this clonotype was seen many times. Written as DNA, the CDR3 is TGTGCCAGCAGCCTGGAACTAGACAGAGAGACCCAGTACTTC. Translated, it gives CASSLELDRETQYF. This chain joins TRBV12-3 or TRBV12-4 and TRBJ2-5; D is perhaps TRBD1 or TRBD2 (5 bases each). Trimming took 6 bases from V and 4 from J, leaving 15 bases between them. This CDR3 has 14 residues.

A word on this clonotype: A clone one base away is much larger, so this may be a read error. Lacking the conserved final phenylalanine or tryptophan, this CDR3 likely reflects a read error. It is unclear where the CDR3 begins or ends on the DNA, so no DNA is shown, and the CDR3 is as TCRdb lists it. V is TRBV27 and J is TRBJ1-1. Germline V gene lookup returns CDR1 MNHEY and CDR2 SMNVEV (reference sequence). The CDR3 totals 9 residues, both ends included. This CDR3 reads CASRTSGFL.

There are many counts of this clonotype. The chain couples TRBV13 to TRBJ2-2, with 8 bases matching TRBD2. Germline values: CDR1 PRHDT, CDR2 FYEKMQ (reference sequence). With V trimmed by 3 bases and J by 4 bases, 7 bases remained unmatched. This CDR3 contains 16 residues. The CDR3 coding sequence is TGTGCCAGCAGCTTCATAGGGACTAGAAGCACCGGGGAGCTGTTTTTT. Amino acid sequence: CASSFIGTRSTGELFF.

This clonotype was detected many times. The chain's CDR3 is CASSLIEGYTF. In nucleotides, the CDR3 is TGTGCCAGCAGTTTAATCGAAGGCTACACCTTC. The chain joins TRBV28 to TRBJ1-2; D gene unclear. The germline V gene encodes CDR1 MDHEN and CDR2 SYDVKM. The CDR3 has 11 amino acids. With 2 bases removed from V and 8 bases from J, the gap between germline ends came to 6 bases.

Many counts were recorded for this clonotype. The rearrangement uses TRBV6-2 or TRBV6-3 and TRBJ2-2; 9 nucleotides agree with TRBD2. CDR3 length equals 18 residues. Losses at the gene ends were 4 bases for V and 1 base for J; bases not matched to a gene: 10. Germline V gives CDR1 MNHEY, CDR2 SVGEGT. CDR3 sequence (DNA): TGTGCCAGCAGTTCCCAGGGGCCTAGCGGGGAGAACACCGGGGAGCTGTTTTTT. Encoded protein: CASSSQGPSGENTGELFF.

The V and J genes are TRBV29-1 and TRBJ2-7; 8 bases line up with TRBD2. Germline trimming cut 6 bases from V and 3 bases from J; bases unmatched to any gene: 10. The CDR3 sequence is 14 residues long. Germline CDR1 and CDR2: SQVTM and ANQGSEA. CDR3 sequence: CSVIPGLVGYEQYF. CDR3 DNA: TGCAGCGTCATCCCGGGACTAGTGGGCTACGAGCAGTACTTC.

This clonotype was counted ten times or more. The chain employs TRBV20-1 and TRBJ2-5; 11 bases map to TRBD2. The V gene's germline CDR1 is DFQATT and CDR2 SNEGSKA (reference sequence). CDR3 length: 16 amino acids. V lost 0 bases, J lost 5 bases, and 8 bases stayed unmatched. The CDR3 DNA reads TGCAGTGCTAGAGATGTTGGGCTAGCGGGAGGCGAGACCCAGTACTTC. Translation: CSARDVGLAGGETQYF.

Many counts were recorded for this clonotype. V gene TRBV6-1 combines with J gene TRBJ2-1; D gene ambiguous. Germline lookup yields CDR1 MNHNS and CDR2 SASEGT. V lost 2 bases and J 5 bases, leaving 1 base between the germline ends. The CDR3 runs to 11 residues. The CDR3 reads CASSEHNEQFF. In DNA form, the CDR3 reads TGTGCCAGCAGTGAACACAATGAGCAGTTCTTC.

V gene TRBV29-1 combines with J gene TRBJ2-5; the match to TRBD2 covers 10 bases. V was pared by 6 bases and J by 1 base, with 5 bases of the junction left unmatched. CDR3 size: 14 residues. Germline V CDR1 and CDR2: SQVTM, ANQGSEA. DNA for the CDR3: TGCAGCGTCCTACTAGCGGGGATCCAAGAGACCCAGTACTTC. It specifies CSVLLAGIQETQYF.

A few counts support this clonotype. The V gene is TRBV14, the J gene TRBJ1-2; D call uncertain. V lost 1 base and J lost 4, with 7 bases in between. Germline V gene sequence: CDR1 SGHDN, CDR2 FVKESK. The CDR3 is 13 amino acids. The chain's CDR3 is CASSQGLLYGYTF. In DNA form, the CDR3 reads TGTGCCAGCAGCCAAGGGCTTCTCTATGGCTACACCTTC.

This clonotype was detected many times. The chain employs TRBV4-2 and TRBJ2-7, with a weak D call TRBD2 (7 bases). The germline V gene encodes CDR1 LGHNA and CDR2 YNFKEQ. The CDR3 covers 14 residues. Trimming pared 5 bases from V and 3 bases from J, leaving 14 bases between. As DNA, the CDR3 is TGTGCCAGCAGCGGGGGGGCGGGGAGCTACGAGCAGTACTTC. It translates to CASSGGAGSYEQYF.

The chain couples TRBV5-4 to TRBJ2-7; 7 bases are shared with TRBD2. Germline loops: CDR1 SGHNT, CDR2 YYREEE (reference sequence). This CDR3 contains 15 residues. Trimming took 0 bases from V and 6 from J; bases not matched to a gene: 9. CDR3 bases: TGTGCCAGCAGCTTGGGTCGCGGGAGTCCCTTCGAGCAGTACTTC. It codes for CASSLGRGSPFEQYF.